Following are 20 T cell receptor beta chains from one sample sequenced in a study of long-term antiretroviral therapy in people with HIV. Researchers ran immunoSEQ v3.0 at survey level. Assay: immunoSEQ multiplex PCR; the TCRdb copy retains only in-frame clones and omits some. The data show around 21,000 clones, 85% to 90% seen once. The specimen was unsorted PBMCs, collected 2.3 years after starting antiretroviral therapy. The source of these receptors is a man between 60 and 70 years old with HIV.

This clone was seen just once. The chain joins TRBV18 to TRBJ2-5; a possible D gene is TRBD2 (7 bases). V lost 2 bases to trimming and J lost 1 base, with 11 bases between them. The CDR3 is 15 residues long. The germline V gene has CDR1 KGHSH and CDR2 LQKENI. Written as DNA, the CDR3 is TGTGCCAGCTCACCAAGTCGGGGGGCCCAAGAGACCCAGTACTTC. Its translation: CASSPSRGAQETQYF.

The chain is built from TRBV10-1 and TRBJ2-7; no definite D call. This CDR3 is built from 13 residues. The V and J ends lost 3 bases and 5 bases respectively, with 11 bases between them. The germline V gene has CDR1 WNHNN and CDR2 SYGVQD (reference sequence). The CDR3 is CASSDLPYNEQYF. Here the CDR3 DNA reads TGCGCCAGCAGTGATCTGCCTTATAACGAGCAGTACTTC.

The genes are TRBV30 and TRBJ1-3; D possibly corresponds to TRBD1 (5 bases). CDR1 GTSNPN and CDR2 SVGIG come from the germline V gene (reference sequence). The CDR3 is made up of 13 amino acids. The V and J ends lost 1 base and 4 bases respectively, with 8 bases between them. CDR3 nucleotides: TGTGCCTGGAGTGGACAGCTCGGAAACACCATATATTTT. Translating it yields CAWSGQLGNTIYF.

The chain combines TRBV6-5 with TRBJ2-5; D is ambiguous. Germline loops: CDR1 MNHEY, CDR2 SVGAGI. This CDR3 is 15 amino acids long. V lost 0 bases to trimming and J lost 2 bases, with 10 bases between them. DNA of the CDR3: TGTGCCAGCAGTTACTCCCCAACAGAGCAAGAGACCCAGTACTTC. It encodes CASSYSPTEQETQYF.

The chain uses TRBV5-1 and TRBJ2-5, with D possibly matching TRBD2 (5 bases). Germline V gene lookup returns CDR1 SGHRS and CDR2 YFSETQ. The V end was cut by 0 bases, the J end by 5 bases, with 14 bases between. The CDR3 has 15 amino acids. CDR3 DNA: TGCGCCAGCAGCTTGGCGGGAATCTTGGGTGAGACCCAGTACTTC. Its translation: CASSLAGILGETQYF.

The rearrangement joins TRBV29-1 to TRBJ1-2, with D possibly matching TRBD1 (5 bases). Between the trimmed V and J ends, which lost 4 bases and 3 bases, there was a span of 21 bases. Germline-derived CDR1 and CDR2 are SQVTM and ANQGSEA. The length of the CDR3 is 16 residues. CDR3 sequence reads: CSVGTGSGPPYYGYTF. The DNA for the CDR3 is TGCAGCGTTGGCACAGGTTCCGGGCCCCCCTACTATGGCTACACCTTC. Based on the CDR3 plus reference TRBV29-1 and TRBJ1-2, the full variable domain is SAVISQKPSRDICQRGTSLTIQCQVDSQVTMMFWYRQQPGQSLTLIATANQGSEATYESGFVIDKFPISRPNLTFSTLTVSNMSPEDSSIYLCSVGTGSGPPYYGYTFGSGTRLTVV.

A note on this clone: Other DNA variants within this sample encode the same CDR3. The chain links TRBV27 to TRBJ2-5; the match to TRBD2 covers 13 bases. There are 15 residues in the CDR3. V was clipped by 3 bases and J by 2 bases; unmatched bases: 0. In germline, CDR1 is MNHEY, CDR2 SMNVEV (reference sequence). The CDR3 DNA sequence: TGTGCCAGCAGTTTGACTAGCGGGGGGCAAGAGACCCAGTACTTC. Encoded protein: CASSLTSGGQETQYF.

The chain combines TRBV7-9 with TRBJ1-2; TRBD1 aligns across 7 bases. The CDR3 is 13 residues long. Germline V gene data show CDR1 as SEHNR and CDR2 as FQNEAQ (reference sequence). Trimming took 5 bases from V and 4 from J; bases not matched to a gene: 4. The CDR3: CASSRDSFYGYTF. DNA for the CDR3: TGTGCCAGCAGCCGGGACAGCTTCTATGGCTACACCTTC.

The J gene is TRBJ2-3, the V gene TRBV29-1; D remains unclear. V shed 4 bases and J shed 8 bases, with 7 bases lying between them. Germline lookup yields CDR1 SQVTM and CDR2 ANQGSEA. CDR3 size: 10 residues. The CDR3 here is CSVVKGTQYF. CDR3 coding DNA: TGCAGCGTTGTGAAGGGTACGCAGTATTTT.

This chain links TRBV2 with TRBJ1-5, with 7 bases aligning to TRBD1. V shed 6 bases, J shed 6 bases, and the junction held 11 bases outside the gene matches. Germline V CDR1 and CDR2: SNHLY, FYNNEI. The CDR3 spans 15 residues. This chain's CDR3 is CASRSTGASFQPQHF. DNA of the CDR3: TGTGCCAGCAGAAGTACAGGGGCGTCTTTTCAGCCCCAGCATTTT. The entire variable domain, with the rest obtained from reference TRBV2 and TRBJ1-5, is as follows: EPEVTQTPSHQVTQMGQEVILRCVPISNHLYFYWYRQILGQKVEFLVSFYNNEISEKSEIFDDQFSVERPDGSNFTLKIRSTKLEDSAMYFCASRSTGASFQPQHFGDGTRLSIL.

A single count supports this clone. The V call is TRBV30, the J call TRBJ2-3, with 8 bases matching TRBD1. Trimming cost V 3 bases and J 8 bases; bases outside gene matches: 7. The CDR3 runs 13 residues. CDR1 GTSNPN and CDR2 SVGIG come from the germline V gene (reference sequence). The CDR3 region is CAWRTGAVSTQYF. In DNA form, the CDR3 reads TGTGCCTGGAGGACAGGGGCAGTGAGTACGCAGTATTTT.

The genes are TRBV6-1 and TRBJ1-4, with 9 bases lining up with TRBD1. The CDR3 runs 16 residues. Germline V gene lookup returns CDR1 MNHNS and CDR2 SASEGT. V was clipped by 2 bases and J by 10 bases; unmatched bases: 11. CDR3 sequence: CASSEWPQGALGKLFF. The CDR3 DNA reads TGTGCCAGCAGTGAATGGCCACAGGGGGCTCTAGGAAAACTGTTTTTT.

V gene TRBV27 combines with J gene TRBJ2-1, with a possible D match to TRBD2 (5 bases). CDR3 length: 15 amino acids. Germline V gene sequence: CDR1 MNHEY, CDR2 SMNVEV (reference sequence). V lost 2 bases to trimming and J lost 1 base, with 9 bases between them. CDR3 loop: CASSLVGGSYNEQFF. DNA of the CDR3: TGTGCCAGCAGTTTAGTAGGCGGGTCCTACAATGAGCAGTTCTTC.

The chain couples TRBV5-4 to TRBJ2-5, with 7 nucleotides matching TRBD2. Germline V gene lookup returns CDR1 SGHNT and CDR2 YYREEE (reference sequence). The CDR3 length is 17 residues. With 4 bases clipped from V and 0 bases from J, the junction kept 12 bases outside the gene matches. CDR3 residues: CASSPGTTIMYQETQYF. The CDR3 region has the DNA TGTGCCAGCAGCCCCGGGACTACCATCATGTACCAAGAGACCCAGTACTTC.

This sequence joins TRBV28 and TRBJ1-2; D might be TRBD1 (6 bases). Germline assignment: CDR1 MDHEN and CDR2 SYDVKM. CDR3 length equals 12 residues. Between the trimmed V and J ends, which lost 11 bases and 4 bases, there was a span of 14 bases. CDR3 amino acids: CAALDSFYGYTF. CDR3 coding DNA: TGTGCCGCTTTGGACAGTTTCTATGGCTACACCTTC.

The chain joins TRBV5-1 to TRBJ2-3; no clear D gene. The CDR3 totals 14 residues. Trimming took 4 bases from V and 0 from J, leaving 9 bases between them. CDR1 SGHRS and CDR2 YFSETQ come from the germline V gene. The CDR3 loop is CASSPDRSTDTQYF. CDR3 DNA: TGCGCCAGCAGCCCCGATAGGAGCACAGATACGCAGTATTTT.

CDR3 DNA sequence: TGTGCCAGCAGCTGGGGACTAGCGGGGTCCTATGAGCAGTTCTTC. Its translation: CASSWGLAGSYEQFF. This chain joins TRBV7-2 and TRBJ2-1, with 13 bases that match TRBD2. The CDR3 totals 15 residues. The germline V gene has CDR1 SGHTA and CDR2 FQGNSA. With V trimmed by 4 bases and J by 8 bases, 5 bases remained unmatched.

This rearrangement joins TRBV7-3 to TRBJ2-2, with D uncertain. The ends were cut back, 5 bases at V and 5 bases at J, with 12 bases in the middle. CDR1 is SGHTA, CDR2 FQGTGA, per germline. This CDR3 contains 14 residues. Written as DNA, the CDR3 is TGTGCCAGCAGCAACCATTTGTTGACCGGGGAGCTGTTTTTT. Translating it yields CASSNHLLTGELFF.

This chain connects TRBV2 to TRBJ2-3; a possible D gene is TRBD2 (6 bases). Germline assignment: CDR1 SNHLY and CDR2 FYNNEI. The germline V and J ends were trimmed by 1 base and 6 bases, with 14 bases remaining between them. The CDR3 has 15 amino acids. CDR3 loop: CASSEDHHGGDTQYF. CDR3 coding DNA: TGTGCCAGCAGTGAAGACCACCACGGGGGTGATACGCAGTATTTT. Together with reference TRBV2 and TRBJ2-3, the CDR3 gives the full variable domain: EPEVTQTPSHQVTQMGQEVILRCVPISNHLYFYWYRQILGQKVEFLVSFYNNEISEKSEIFDDQFSVERPDGSNFTLKIRSTKLEDSAMYFCASSEDHHGGDTQYFGPGTRLTVL.

The V call is TRBV7-8, the J call TRBJ1-5; tentatively, D is TRBD1 (5 bases). Trimming took off 3 bases at V and 7 bases at J, with 16 bases between the two ends. From germline, CDR1 is SGHVS and CDR2 FQNEAQ. This CDR3 comprises 15 residues. This chain's CDR3 is CASSLAARGGQPQHF. In DNA form, the CDR3 reads TGTGCCAGCAGCTTGGCCGCGCGTGGGGGGCAGCCCCAGCATTTT.